This T cell receptor beta chain was identified in a study of T cell responses to AZD1222 COVID-19 vaccine. Study results and limitations: Compared with day 0, the breadth and depth of the Spike-specific TCR repertoire rose significantly after two doses of AZD1222. Among vaccine-associated CD4 TCRs, coverage spanned spike, with dominance at 160-218 and 743-854. The sample set comprised mostly white British donors with more females, and clonal diversity was possibly underestimated. Repertoires were obtained solely post-peak T cell response.

In the case of this clone: The antigen is not known.

The CDR3 has 13 amino acids. The V end lost 6 bases, the J end lost 4 bases, and 13 bases lay between the germline ends. CDR1 SGHDT and CDR2 YYEEEE come from the germline V gene. Clones were read by immunoSEQ multiplex PCR, and TCRdb kept only the in-frame ones, dropping some. The sample records 100,000 to 150,000 clones, about 90% being singletons. This clonotype originated in an adult in good health. The genes are TRBV5-6 and TRBJ1-1; D gene uncertain. Sequences were derived from peripheral blood, sampled on day 0 of AZD1222 vaccination. The CDR3 nucleotides are TGTGCCAGCACCGCACATCTAATCACTGAAGCTTTCTTT. Encoded protein: CASTAHLITEAFF.